A single sample is the source of the 3 T cell receptor beta chains below, sequenced in a study of T cell changes during pregnancy in multiple sclerosis. Measured with immunoSEQ multiplex PCR; TCRdb has only the in-frame clones, and not every one. Of tens of thousands of clones in the sample, 85% to 95% were seen once. The sample was peripheral blood, taken in the third trimester of pregnancy. The origin of the receptors is a female donor with multiple sclerosis, enrolled in a pregnancy study.

This chain joins TRBV29-1 and TRBJ2-1; unclear D gene. The CDR3 has 13 residues. In germline, CDR1 is SQVTM, CDR2 ANQGSEA. The V and J ends lost 1 base and 4 bases respectively, with 8 bases between them. CDR3 amino acids: CSVEGDMYNEQFF. The CDR3 DNA is TGCAGCGTTGAAGGCGACATGTACAATGAGCAGTTCTTC.

This chain uses TRBV6-6 with TRBJ1-2, with 7 bases matching TRBD1. Germline-derived CDR1 and CDR2 are MNHNY and SVGAGI (reference sequence). The CDR3 is made up of 15 amino acids. V lost 8 bases and J lost 3; bases outside the gene matches: 12. DNA for the CDR3: TGTGCCAGCCGGGGACAGCAAACCCGTGACTATGGCTACACCTTC. This encodes CASRGQQTRDYGYTF.

This chain's CDR3 is CASGDNEQFF. CDR3 DNA sequence: TGTGCCAGCGGAGACAATGAGCAGTTCTTC. The chain links TRBV6-1 to TRBJ2-1; no clear D gene. This CDR3 is 10 amino acids long. The germline V and J ends were trimmed by 8 bases and 5 bases, with 4 bases remaining between them. Per germline, CDR1 MNHNS and CDR2 SASEGT.